These 21 T cell receptor beta chains originate from one sample sequenced in a study of T cell repertoires in cytomegalovirus infection. Their antigens remain unidentified. TCRdb used MiXCR to reprocess the reads, holding one entry per CDR3 protein. Of a few hundred thousand distinct CDR3 sequences detected, approximately 40% appear once; the ten largest clones hold around 48%. Here the sequenced sample was cultured PBMCs, taken from culture after CMV antigen stimulation. These receptors were obtained from a human donor in good health (CMV status not recorded). Some clones in this sample may be carry-over from other donors' samples.

The rearrangement uses TRBV19 and TRBJ2-1; D remains ambiguous. The CDR3 is 12 amino acids. From germline, CDR1 is LNHDA and CDR2 SQIVND (reference sequence). V lost 3 bases and J 4 bases, leaving 4 bases between the germline ends. The CDR3 DNA is TGTGCCAGTAGTATTCGGTACAATGAGCAGTTCTTC. Its translation is CASSIRYNEQFF.

The rearrangement links TRBV28 to TRBJ2-3; the D call may be TRBD1 or TRBD2 (5 bases each). The CDR3 sequence is 13 residues long. The V gene lost 8 bases and the J gene lost 7 bases, with 16 bases spanning the gap. In germline, CDR1 is MDHEN, CDR2 SYDVKM. The CDR3 is CASCRDHIHTQYF. CDR3 coding DNA: TGTGCCAGCTGCCGGGACCACATACATACGCAGTATTTT.

This clonotype showed up just a few times. The rearrangement uses TRBV5-4 and TRBJ2-7; 10 nucleotides line up with TRBD2. In germline, CDR1 is SGHNT, CDR2 YYREEE (reference sequence). This CDR3 spans 16 amino acids. V shed 4 bases and J 2 bases; nucleotides not matched to a gene: 9. The CDR3 nucleotides are TGTGCCAGCAGCCGATGGACTAGCGGCACTACCTACGAGCAGTACTTC. Translation: CASSRWTSGTTYEQYF. Variable domain in full (rest from reference TRBV5-4 and TRBJ2-7): ETGVTQSPTHLIKTRGQQVTLRCSSQSGHNTVSWYQQALGQGPQFIFQYYREEENGRGNFPPRFSGLQFPNYSSELNVNALELDDSALYLCASSRWTSGTTYEQYFGPGTRLTVT.

J is TRBJ1-1 and V is TRBV7-9; a possible D gene is TRBD1 (6 bases). The CDR3 spans 14 residues. CDR1 SEHNR and CDR2 FQNEAQ come from the germline V gene (reference sequence). Trimming took off 5 bases at V and 4 bases at J, with 14 bases between the two ends. The CDR3, as DNA: TGTGCCAGCAGCCCGGGACAAATGATCACTGAAGCTTTCTTT. It is translated as CASSPGQMITEAFF.

This sequence joins TRBV4-3 and TRBJ2-1; a possible D gene is TRBD1 (6 bases). Looked up from germline, CDR1 is LGHNA and CDR2 is YSLEER. The CDR3 extends over 16 amino acids. V was cut by 0 bases and J by 5 bases, with 14 bases left in between. This CDR3 reads CASSQESRTADNEQFF. The CDR3, as DNA: TGCGCCAGCAGCCAAGAGTCCCGGACAGCGGACAATGAGCAGTTCTTC.

The chain couples TRBV20-1 to TRBJ2-7; no firm D call. The length of the CDR3 is 11 residues. V was clipped by 6 bases and J by 3 bases, with 9 bases between them. Germline V gene lookup returns CDR1 DFQATT and CDR2 SNEGSKA (reference sequence). CDR3 region: CSAKGVYEQYF. CDR3 nucleotide sequence: TGCAGTGCAAAGGGCGTCTACGAGCAGTACTTC.

The rearrangement joins TRBV12-3 or TRBV12-4 to TRBJ1-2; D may be TRBD1 (6 bases). The CDR3 consists of 13 residues. Trimming cost V 1 base and J 8 bases, with 11 bases left between them. CDR3 sequence (DNA): TGTGCCAGCAGTTTAGACAGGGTTCGGGGCTACACCTTC. Encoded protein: CASSLDRVRGYTF.

This clonotype was seen only a few times. The chain links TRBV7-6 to TRBJ1-2; 8 bases map to TRBD1. The V and J ends lost 7 bases and 7 bases, in that order; junction bases with no gene match: 11. The CDR3 length is 14 residues. In germline, CDR1 is SGHVS, CDR2 FNYEAQ. The CDR3 reads CASTSPNRGGGYTF. CDR3 sequence (DNA): TGTGCCAGCACCTCACCGAACAGGGGGGGTGGCTACACCTTC.

This clonotype was found a few times. The chain joins TRBV7-6 to TRBJ1-2; D ambiguous. This CDR3 comprises 14 residues. V was shortened by 5 bases and J by 8 bases, with 18 bases between the two germline ends. Germline CDR1 is SGHVS and CDR2 is FNYEAQ. This chain's CDR3 is CASSPQSWGVGYTF. The DNA for the CDR3 is TGTGCCAGCAGCCCCCAATCGTGGGGAGTAGGCTACACCTTC.

Many counts were recorded for this clonotype. The V and J genes are TRBV15 and TRBJ1-6, with a weak D call TRBD1 (5 bases). This CDR3 comprises 16 residues. Germline loops: CDR1 LNHNV, CDR2 YYDKDF (reference sequence). V lost 0 bases, J lost 9 bases, and 15 bases lay in between. The CDR3 region has the DNA TGTGCCACCAGCAGAGATTCCGGGGCCGAGGGTTCACCCCTCCACTTT. Encoded protein: CATSRDSGAEGSPLHF.

The table lists this clonotype with a few counts. V is TRBV7-6 and J is TRBJ2-7; D is perhaps TRBD2 (6 bases). The CDR3 loop spans 15 amino acids. Germline V gives CDR1 SGHVS, CDR2 FNYEAQ. The V gene lost 2 bases and the J gene lost 0 bases, with 11 bases spanning the gap. In DNA, the CDR3 is TGTGCCAGCAGCTTAAGCGGGCCCCCCTCCTACGAGCAGTACTTC. This gives the protein CASSLSGPPSYEQYF.

This clonotype was seen more than once but under ten times. V and J are TRBV11-2 and TRBJ2-4; perhaps TRBD1 as D (5 bases). Looked up from germline, CDR1 is SGHAT and CDR2 is FQNNGV. V gave up 0 bases and J gave up 5 bases, with 5 bases separating them. This CDR3 has 13 amino acids. CDR3 sequence (DNA): TGTGCCAGCAGCTTAGACAGGGAAAACATTCAGTACTTC. It is translated as CASSLDRENIQYF.

J is TRBJ2-7 and V is TRBV6-1; D ambiguous. V was pared by 8 bases and J by 2 bases, with 13 bases between. CDR3 length: 13 amino acids. Germline V lookup: CDR1 MNHNS, CDR2 SASEGT. The CDR3 protein is CASRRAFPYEQYF. Here the CDR3 DNA reads TGTGCCAGCCGACGGGCCTTTCCCTACGAGCAGTACTTC.

This clonotype has a handful of counts. This rearrangement joins TRBV7-2 to TRBJ1-1; tentative D call: TRBD1 (5 bases). V was shortened by 5 bases and J by 3 bases, with 16 bases between the two germline ends. This CDR3 comprises 15 residues. From germline, CDR1 is SGHTA and CDR2 FQGNSA. This CDR3 reads CASSQQGLGDTEAFF. CDR3 bases: TGTGCCAGCAGCCAGCAGGGCCTTGGGGACACTGAAGCTTTCTTT. Filled out from reference TRBV7-2 and TRBJ1-1, the complete variable domain reads GAGVSQSPSNKVTEKGKDVELRCDPISGHTALYWYRQSLGQGLEFLIYFQGNSAPDKSGLPSDRFSAERTGGSVSTLTIQRTQQEDSAVYLCASSQQGLGDTEAFFGQGTRLTVV.

This clonotype was detected only a few times. The chain recombines TRBV7-8 with TRBJ2-7; 7 bases map to TRBD2. The CDR3 totals 16 residues. V trimming: 1 base; J trimming: 3 bases; junction bases outside the gene matches: 9. CDR1 and CDR2 from the germline V gene are SGHVS and FQNEAQ. CDR3 in amino acids: CASSLVGGTANYEQYF. In DNA, the CDR3 is TGTGCCAGCAGCTTAGTCGGGGGGACCGCGAACTACGAGCAGTACTTC.

The chain has TRBV11-2 and TRBJ2-3; the D gene is possibly TRBD2 (6 bases). The CDR3 is made up of 14 amino acids. From germline, CDR1 is SGHAT and CDR2 FQNNGV. Trimming stripped 4 bases from V and 0 bases from J, with 8 bases between. The CDR3 loop reads CASSSDYSTDTQYF. The CDR3, as DNA: TGTGCCAGCAGCTCGGACTATAGCACAGATACGCAGTATTTT.

This clonotype was counted only a few times. The chain is built from TRBV19 and TRBJ2-7; 7 nucleotides line up with TRBD2. From germline, CDR1 is LNHDA and CDR2 SQIVND (reference sequence). The ends lost 10 bases at V and 0 bases at J; junction bases unmatched: 18. CDR3 length: 17 amino acids. DNA of the CDR3: TGTGCCACCACCTTGCGGGCGGGAAGCGGGGACTCCTACGAGCAGTACTTC. It translates to CATTLRAGSGDSYEQYF.

This clonotype was seen a handful of times. This chain connects TRBV28 to TRBJ2-7, with D possibly TRBD2 on 7 matching bases. Trimming removed 2 bases from V and 0 bases from J, with 11 bases in between. This CDR3 is built from 15 residues. Germline-derived CDR1 and CDR2 are MDHEN and SYDVKM. The CDR3 reads CASSLMGGGSYEQYF. The CDR3 DNA is TGTGCCAGCAGTTTAATGGGAGGGGGCTCCTACGAGCAGTACTTC. The entire variable domain, with the rest obtained from reference TRBV28 and TRBJ2-7, is as follows: DVKVTQSSRYLVKRTGEKVFLECVQDMDHENMFWYRQDPGLGLRLIYFSYDVKMKEKGDIPEGYSVSREKKERFSLILESASTNQTSMYLCASSLMGGGSYEQYFGPGTRLTVT.

CDR3 protein: CASSPPFGQGRRTDTQYF. The CDR3 DNA sequence: TGTGCCAGCAGTCCGCCCTTTGGTCAGGGTCGGAGGACAGATACGCAGTATTTT. This rearrangement joins TRBV2 to TRBJ2-3, with D perhaps given as TRBD1 or TRBD2 (5 bases each). Germline V gene data show CDR1 as SNHLY and CDR2 as FYNNEI. This CDR3 comprises 18 residues. V was trimmed by 5 bases and J by 3 bases, leaving 24 bases between them.

This chain connects TRBV7-2 to TRBJ1-1, with unresolved D. The germline V gene has CDR1 SGHTA and CDR2 FQGNSA. V shed 3 bases and J shed 11 bases, with 19 bases lying between them. CDR3 length: 14 residues. The CDR3 loop is CASSLSEAVNGAFF. CDR3 nucleotide sequence: TGTGCCAGCAGCTTGAGCGAGGCAGTTAATGGGGCTTTCTTT.

This clonotype was counted only a few times. The V and J genes are TRBV6-2 or TRBV6-3 and TRBJ2-5, with TRBD2 matching 7 bases. This CDR3 has 16 residues. J was trimmed by 2 bases and V by 5 bases; bases with no gene match: 11. Germline V gene sequence: CDR1 MNHEY, CDR2 SVGEGT. CDR3: CASSPGRVGWQETQYF. The CDR3 DNA reads TGTGCCAGCAGTCCAGGGAGGGTTGGTTGGCAAGAGACCCAGTACTTC.